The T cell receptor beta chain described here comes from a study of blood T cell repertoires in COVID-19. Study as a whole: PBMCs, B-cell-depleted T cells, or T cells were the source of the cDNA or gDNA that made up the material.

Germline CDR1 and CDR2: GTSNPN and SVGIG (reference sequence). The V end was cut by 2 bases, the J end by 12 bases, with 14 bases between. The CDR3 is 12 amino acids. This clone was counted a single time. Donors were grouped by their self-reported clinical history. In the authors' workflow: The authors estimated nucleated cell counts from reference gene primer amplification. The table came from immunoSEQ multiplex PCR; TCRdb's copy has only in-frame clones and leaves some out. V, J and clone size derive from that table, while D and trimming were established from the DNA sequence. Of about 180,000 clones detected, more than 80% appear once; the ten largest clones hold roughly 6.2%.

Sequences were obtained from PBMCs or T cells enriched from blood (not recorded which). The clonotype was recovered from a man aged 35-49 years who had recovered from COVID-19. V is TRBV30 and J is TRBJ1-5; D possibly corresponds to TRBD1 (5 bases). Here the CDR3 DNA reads TGTGCCTGGAGTTCCTCAGCCGGGGGCCAGCATTTT. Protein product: CAWSSSAGGQHF.